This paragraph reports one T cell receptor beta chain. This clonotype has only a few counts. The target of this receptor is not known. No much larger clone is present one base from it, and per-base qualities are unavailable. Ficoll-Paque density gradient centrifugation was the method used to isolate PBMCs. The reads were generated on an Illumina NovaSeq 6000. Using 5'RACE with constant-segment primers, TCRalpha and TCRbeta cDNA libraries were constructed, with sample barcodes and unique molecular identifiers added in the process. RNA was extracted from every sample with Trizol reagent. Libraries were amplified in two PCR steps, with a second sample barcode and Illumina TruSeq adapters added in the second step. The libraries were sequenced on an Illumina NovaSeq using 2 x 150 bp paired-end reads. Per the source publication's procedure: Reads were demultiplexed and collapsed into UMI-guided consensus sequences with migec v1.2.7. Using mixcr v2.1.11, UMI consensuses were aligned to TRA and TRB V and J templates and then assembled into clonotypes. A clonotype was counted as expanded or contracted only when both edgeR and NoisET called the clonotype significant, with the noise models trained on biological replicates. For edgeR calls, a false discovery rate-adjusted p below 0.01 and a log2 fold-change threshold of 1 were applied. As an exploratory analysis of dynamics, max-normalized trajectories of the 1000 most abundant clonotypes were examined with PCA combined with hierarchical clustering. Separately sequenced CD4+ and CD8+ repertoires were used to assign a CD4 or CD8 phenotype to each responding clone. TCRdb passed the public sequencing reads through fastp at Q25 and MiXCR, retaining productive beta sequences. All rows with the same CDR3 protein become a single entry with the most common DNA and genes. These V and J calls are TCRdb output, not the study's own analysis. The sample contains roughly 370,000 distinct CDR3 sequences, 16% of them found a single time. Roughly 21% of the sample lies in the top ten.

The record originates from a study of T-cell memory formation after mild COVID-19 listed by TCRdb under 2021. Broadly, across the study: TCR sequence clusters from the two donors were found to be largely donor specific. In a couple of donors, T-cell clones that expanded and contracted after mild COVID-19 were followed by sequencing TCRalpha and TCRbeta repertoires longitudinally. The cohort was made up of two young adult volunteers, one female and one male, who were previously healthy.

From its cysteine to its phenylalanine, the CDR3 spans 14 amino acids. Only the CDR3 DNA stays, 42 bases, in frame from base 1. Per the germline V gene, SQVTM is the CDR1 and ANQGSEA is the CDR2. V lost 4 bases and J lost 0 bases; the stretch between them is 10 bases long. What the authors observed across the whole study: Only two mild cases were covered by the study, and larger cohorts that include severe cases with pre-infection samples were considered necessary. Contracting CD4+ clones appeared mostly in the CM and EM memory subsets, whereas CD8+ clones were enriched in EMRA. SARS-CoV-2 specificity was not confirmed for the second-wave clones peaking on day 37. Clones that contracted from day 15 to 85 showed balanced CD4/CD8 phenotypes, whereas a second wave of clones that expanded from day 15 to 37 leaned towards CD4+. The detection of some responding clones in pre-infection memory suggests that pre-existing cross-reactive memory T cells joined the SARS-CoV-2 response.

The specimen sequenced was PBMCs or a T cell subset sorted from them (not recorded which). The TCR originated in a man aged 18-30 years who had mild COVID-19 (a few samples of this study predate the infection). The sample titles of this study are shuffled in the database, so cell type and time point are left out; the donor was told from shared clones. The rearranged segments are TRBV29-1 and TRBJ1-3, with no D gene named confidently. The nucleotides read TGCAGCGTTGTCGCCCCGGACTCTGGAAACACCATATATTTT. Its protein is CSVVAPDSGNTIYF.